The 3 T cell receptor beta chains listed next were all sequenced from one sample in a study of spatial heterogeneity in lung cancer. Time point noted: sample taken at primary tumor resection. The input material, whole RNA from tumor, nontumor lung or frozen PBMC, was sequenced unsorted. TCRdb reprocessed the 5' RACE reads with MiXCR, giving one entry per CDR3 protein. The data hold about 11,000 distinct CDR3 sequences, with 3.5% to 5% observed a single time. Sequencing used normal lung tissue next to the tumor, obtained at surgery. The receptors derive from a male donor with early-stage non-small cell lung cancer.

This clonotype was counted ten times or more. The CDR3 is CASSKPGRISYEQYF. The DNA for the CDR3 is TGTGCCAGCAGCAAACCGGGACGGATATCATACGAGCAGTACTTC. V is TRBV3-1 and J is TRBJ2-7; the D call may be TRBD1 or TRBD2 (5 bases each). This CDR3 comprises 15 residues. Trimming stripped 5 bases from V and 4 bases from J, with 18 bases between. The germline CDR1 and CDR2 sequences are LGHDT and YNNKEL (reference sequence).

The table lists this clonotype with many counts. The genes are TRBV27 and TRBJ2-1; 10 nucleotides line up with TRBD2. This CDR3 has 15 residues. J lost 5 bases, V lost 4 bases, and 5 bases had no gene match. The germline CDR1 and CDR2 sequences are MNHEY and SMNVEV (reference sequence). This CDR3 is CASSYVTSGNNEQFF. CDR3 DNA sequence: TGTGCCAGCAGTTATGTTACTAGCGGGAACAATGAGCAGTTCTTC.

Many counts were recorded for this clonotype. The J gene is TRBJ2-1, the V gene TRBV19, with D tentatively TRBD1 (6 bases). The germline gives CDR1 LNHDA, CDR2 SQIVND (reference sequence). V lost 8 bases and J 6 bases, leaving 20 bases between the germline ends. CDR3 size: 15 residues. In DNA, the CDR3 is TGTGCCAGTGTCCCGGGACATGGGTCCGGCAATGAGCAGTTCTTC. Protein product: CASVPGHGSGNEQFF.